These 10 T cell receptor beta chains share one sample of origin, sequenced in a study of cytomegalovirus exposure and HLA in healthy donors. PCR primers comprised 60 Vbeta and 13 Jbeta primers. TCRdb keeps only in-frame clones here, not all; method: immunoSEQ multiplex PCR. There are 55,000 or so clones in the sample, with 12% held by the top ten. Sequenced material: PBMCs. The receptors here all came from a woman in her twenties or thirties in good health and CMV-seropositive.

Here the CDR3 DNA reads TGTGCCTGGACTACAGGGGGCAACACTGAAGCTTTCTTT. It is translated as CAWTTGGNTEAFF. V gene TRBV30 combines with J gene TRBJ1-1, with 9 positions matching TRBD1. The CDR3 consists of 13 residues. Germline V CDR1 and CDR2: GTSNPN, SVGIG (reference sequence). Germline trimming cut 4 bases from V and 2 bases from J; bases unmatched to any gene: 2. Full variable domain (rest looked up from reference TRBV30 and TRBJ1-1): SQTIHQWPATLVQPVGSPLSLECTVEGTSNPNLYWYRQAAGRGLQLLFYSVGIGQISSEVPQNLSASRPQDRQFILSSKKLLLSDSGFYLCAWTTGGNTEAFFGQGTRLTVV.

The J gene is TRBJ2-7, the V gene TRBV11-3, with TRBD2 matching over 9 bases. The CDR3 sequence is 17 residues long. Per the germline V gene, CDR1 is SGHNT and CDR2 is YENEEA. V trimming: 0 bases; J trimming: 7 bases; junction bases outside the gene matches: 13. In nucleotides, the CDR3 is TGTGCCAGCAGCTTAGATTTATTGGCGGGAGGGCCAAGGGAGCAGTACTTC. The encoded protein is CASSLDLLAGGPREQYF.

The chain uses TRBV2 and TRBJ2-5, with 8 nucleotides matching TRBD2. Losses at the gene ends were 1 base for V and 7 bases for J; bases not matched to a gene: 2. This CDR3 contains 13 residues. The germline V gene encodes CDR1 SNHLY and CDR2 FYNNEI. In DNA form, the CDR3 reads TGTGCCAGCAGTGAAGACCGGGGGGGGACCCAGTACTTC. As protein: CASSEDRGGTQYF.

V is TRBV5-4 and J is TRBJ1-3, with TRBD1 matching over 11 bases. Germline V gene lookup returns CDR1 SGHNT and CDR2 YYREEE (reference sequence). The CDR3 has 16 residues. Trimming cost V 6 bases and J 0 bases; bases outside gene matches: 5. In DNA, the CDR3 is TGTGCCAGCACCGTAGGGACAGGGGGCTCTGGAAACACCATATATTTT. Protein product: CASTVGTGGSGNTIYF.

The rearrangement joins TRBV18 to TRBJ1-1, with D maybe TRBD1 (6 bases). The CDR3 runs to 12 residues. Trimming took 5 bases from V and 8 from J, leaving 12 bases between them. In germline, CDR1 is KGHSH, CDR2 LQKENI. CDR3 DNA: TGTGCCAGCTCAGACCCCGACAGGGAAGCTTTCTTT. This sequence encodes CASSDPDREAFF.

The chain combines TRBV2 with TRBJ1-1; no reliable D call. Germline CDR1 is SNHLY and CDR2 is FYNNEI. The V end was cut by 5 bases, the J end by 3 bases, with 13 bases between. CDR3 length equals 14 residues. CDR3 sequence: CASSLNGEDTEAFF. The CDR3 coding sequence is TGTGCCAGCAGTCTCAACGGGGAAGACACTGAAGCTTTCTTT.

V and J are TRBV18 and TRBJ2-3, with 11 bases fitting TRBD2. After removal of 3 bases from V and 0 bases from J, the junction contained 8 bases not matched to a gene. The CDR3 runs 18 residues. CDR1 KGHSH and CDR2 LQKENI come from the germline V gene. CDR3 coding DNA: TGTGCCAGCTCACCGCTCCTAACTAGCGGGGGAAGCACAGATACGCAGTATTTT. Its protein is CASSPLLTSGGSTDTQYF.

The chain combines TRBV5-4 with TRBJ2-3; 8 positions match TRBD2. The CDR3 is 14 residues long. Germline V gene data show CDR1 as SGHNT and CDR2 as YYREEE (reference sequence). V was pared by 3 bases and J by 5 bases, with 5 bases of the junction left unmatched. CDR3 protein: CASSWTSIGDTQYF. In DNA, the CDR3 is TGTGCCAGCAGCTGGACTAGCATTGGAGATACGCAGTATTTT.

This chain connects TRBV5-8 to TRBJ2-7; D possibly corresponds to TRBD2 (5 bases). Between the trimmed V and J ends, which lost 1 base and 4 bases, there was a span of 9 bases. Germline V CDR1 and CDR2: SGHTS, YDEGEE. The CDR3 is made up of 13 amino acids. For the CDR3, the DNA is TGTGCCAGCAGCTTGTATGAGGGATACGAGCAGTACTTC. This gives the protein CASSLYEGYEQYF. Combining the CDR3 with reference TRBV5-8 and TRBJ2-7 gives the whole variable domain EAGVTQSPTHLIKTRGQQATLRCSPISGHTSVYWYQQALGLGLQFLLWYDEGEERNRGNFPPRFSGRQFPNYSSELNVNALELEDSALYLCASSLYEGYEQYFGPGTRLTVT.

The J gene is TRBJ2-2, the V gene TRBV11-2; D call uncertain. V gave up 1 base and J gave up 4 bases, with 13 bases separating them. The CDR3 length is 16 residues. Germline values: CDR1 SGHAT, CDR2 FQNNGV. The CDR3 nucleotides read TGTGCCAGCAGCTTAGTTGTCCCTTCGGGCACCGGGGAGCTGTTTTTT. Its protein product is CASSLVVPSGTGELFF. Based on the CDR3 plus reference TRBV11-2 and TRBJ2-2, the full variable domain is EAGVAQSPRYKIIEKRQSVAFWCNPISGHATLYWYQQILGQGPKLLIQFQNNGVVDDSQLPKDRFSAERLKGVDSTLKIQPAKLEDSAVYLCASSLVVPSGTGELFFGEGSRLTVL.